These 27 T cell receptor beta chains originate from one sample sequenced in a study of T cells in Graves' hyperthyroidism and ophthalmopathy. It was RNA transcripts that yielded the amplified TCR beta CDR3 regions. Using the HTBI primer set, a first-round RT-PCR was run on the TCR CDR3. TCRdb passed the multiplex PCR reads through MiXCR, listing each CDR3 protein once. The table shows under 200,000 distinct CDR3 sequences, with 9.4% occurring only once. Input material: blood. Receptor source: a woman aged 18-35 years with Graves' hyperthyroidism that later progressed to Graves' ophthalmopathy.

This clonotype was observed a handful of times. This chain connects TRBV3-1 to TRBJ2-7; 8 nucleotides align to TRBD1. With V trimmed by 1 base and J by 2 bases, 10 bases remained unmatched. CDR1 LGHDT and CDR2 YNNKEL come from the germline V gene (reference sequence). This CDR3 spans 17 amino acids. Written as DNA, the CDR3 is TGTGCCAGCAGCCAAGGTTCCCTGGGACAGGTGGCCTACGAGCAGTACTTC. Encoded protein: CASSQGSLGQVAYEQYF.

This clonotype was observed many times. This rearrangement joins TRBV13 to TRBJ1-5; TRBD1 matches 7 bases. The CDR3 spans 13 residues. V gave up 5 bases and J gave up 9 bases; unmatched junction bases: 7. Germline values: CDR1 PRHDT, CDR2 FYEKMQ (reference sequence). The CDR3 sequence is CASSPDRAGPQHF. CDR3 DNA: TGTGCCAGCAGCCCCGACAGGGCAGGGCCCCAGCATTTT. Variable domain in full (rest from reference TRBV13 and TRBJ1-5): AAGVIQSPRHLIKEKRETATLKCYPIPRHDTVYWYQQGPGQDPQFLISFYEKMQSDKGSIPDRFSAQQFSDYHSELNMSSLELGDSALYFCASSPDRAGPQHFGDGTRLSIL.

This clonotype appeared many times. The rearrangement uses TRBV10-3 and TRBJ1-1; 7 positions match TRBD1. CDR3 size: 13 residues. The germline gives CDR1 ENHRY, CDR2 SYGVKD. J lost 2 bases, V lost 10 bases, and 7 bases had no gene match. This CDR3 is CATRQGLNTEAFF. The CDR3 coding sequence is TGTGCCACCCGACAGGGCTTAAACACTGAAGCTTTCTTT.

This clonotype was seen more than once but under ten times. The CDR3 loop is CASSKGLAGGRGTDTQYF. The CDR3 nucleotides read TGTGCCAGCAGCAAGGGACTAGCGGGGGGGCGTGGCACAGATACGCAGTATTTT. The gene calls are TRBV9 and TRBJ2-3, with 16 bases identical to TRBD2. CDR3 size: 18 residues. V gave up 4 bases and J gave up 1 base; unmatched junction bases: 6. CDR1 SGDLS and CDR2 YYNGEE come from the germline V gene.

The chain carries TRBV5-6 and TRBJ1-6; D may be TRBD1 (5 bases). The CDR3 is 16 amino acids. In germline, CDR1 is SGHDT, CDR2 YYEEEE. V lost 0 bases and J 5 bases, leaving 12 bases between the germline ends. The CDR3 here is CASSLEGRADNSPLHF. The CDR3 coding sequence is TGTGCCAGCAGCTTGGAGGGCAGGGCGGATAATTCACCCCTCCACTTT. Looking up the rest from reference TRBV5-6 and TRBJ1-6 gives the full variable domain: DAGVTQSPTHLIKTRGQQVTLRCSPKSGHDTVSWYQQALGQGPQFIFQYYEEEERQRGNFPDRFSGHQFPNYSSELNVNALLLGDSALYLCASSLEGRADNSPLHFGNGTRLTVT.

This clonotype was recorded at least ten times. The chain uses TRBV29-1 and TRBJ1-2; TRBD1 aligns across 9 bases. CDR1 SQVTM and CDR2 ANQGSEA come from the germline V gene. The CDR3 has 14 amino acids. The V segment lost 4 bases and the J segment 4 bases; nucleotides outside the gene matches: 7. The CDR3 region has the DNA TGCAGCGTTGGGGGACAGGGATCAGGCTATGGCTACACCTTC. This encodes CSVGGQGSGYGYTF.

This clonotype was observed many times. This chain joins TRBV6-5 and TRBJ1-1; a possible D gene is TRBD1 (6 bases). V lost 0 bases to trimming and J lost 5 bases, with 13 bases between them. CDR1 is MNHEY and CDR2 is SVGAGI in the germline V gene. This CDR3 region has 15 residues. This CDR3 reads CASSYSWGRGTEAFF. Here the CDR3 DNA reads TGTGCCAGCAGTTACTCGTGGGGGCGCGGGACTGAAGCTTTCTTT.

This clonotype was seen repeatedly, ten times or more. This chain links TRBV9 with TRBJ1-1, with a weak D call TRBD1 (5 bases). The CDR3 has 15 amino acids. From germline, CDR1 is SGDLS and CDR2 YYNGEE. Trimming removed 0 bases at V and 2 bases at J, with 11 bases between. The CDR3 protein is CASSVDAGPNTEAFF. The DNA of the CDR3 is TGTGCCAGCAGCGTAGATGCGGGACCAAACACTGAAGCTTTCTTT.

The V gene is TRBV6-1, the J gene TRBJ1-5; TRBD1 might be the D (6 bases). CDR1 is MNHNS and CDR2 is SASEGT in the germline V gene. Trimming pared 6 bases from V and 7 bases from J, leaving 16 bases between. The CDR3 length is 14 residues. The CDR3 DNA reads TGTGCCAGCAGCCCCGCGATACAGGGACAGCCCCAGCATTTT. Encoded protein: CASSPAIQGQPQHF.

The chain joins TRBV5-8 to TRBJ1-4; maybe TRBD1 (5 bases). CDR3 length: 17 amino acids. Germline V gene data show CDR1 as SGHTS and CDR2 as YDEGEE. Trimming stripped 4 bases from V and 8 bases from J, with 24 bases between. CDR3 amino acids: CASSPVFGVGWDEKLFF. CDR3 nucleotides: TGTGCCAGCAGCCCCGTATTTGGGGTTGGTTGGGACGAAAAACTGTTTTTT.

In this sample, this clonotype turned up many times. The V gene is TRBV4-1, the J gene TRBJ1-6, with 9 bases aligning to TRBD1. The germline V gene has CDR1 MGHRA and CDR2 YSYEKL. The CDR3 sequence is 17 residues long. The trim removed 4 bases at V and 13 bases at J, leaving 17 bases unmatched. CDR3 DNA sequence: TGCGCCAGCAGCCTAGGCGGGCTCCGGGACAGGGAATTCCCCCTCCACTTT. It specifies CASSLGGLRDREFPLHF.

The table lists this clonotype with many counts. The genes are TRBV7-8 and TRBJ2-2; D is possibly TRBD2 (6 bases). The CDR3 totals 17 residues. From germline, CDR1 is SGHVS and CDR2 FQNEAQ. The V and J ends lost 1 base and 4 bases respectively, with 16 bases between them. The CDR3 loop reads CASSLGRRLEGTGELFF. CDR3 bases: TGTGCCAGCAGCTTAGGGCGCCGACTAGAAGGCACCGGGGAGCTGTTTTTT.

This clonotype was recorded many times. The CDR3 loop is CASSLSHRDRYNEQFF. The CDR3 DNA follows: TGTGCCAGCAGCTTAAGCCACCGGGACAGGTACAATGAGCAGTTCTTC. This chain joins TRBV7-8 and TRBJ2-1; the match to TRBD1 covers 8 bases. The CDR3 length is 16 residues. The germline V gene encodes CDR1 SGHVS and CDR2 FQNEAQ. V lost 2 bases and J lost 4; bases outside the gene matches: 7.

This rearrangement joins TRBV5-6 to TRBJ2-7; D unresolved. Trimming removed 6 bases at V and 3 bases at J, with 13 bases between. The germline V gene encodes CDR1 SGHDT and CDR2 YYEEEE. The CDR3 has 13 residues. In DNA form, the CDR3 reads TGTGCCAGCACCGCGACGGACGGCTACGAGCAGTACTTC. It yields the protein CASTATDGYEQYF.

For this clonotype: A read error may explain this, as a much larger clone is one base away. The J gene is TRBJ2-2, the V gene TRBV19; unclear D gene. Per germline, CDR1 LNHDA and CDR2 SQIVND (reference sequence). Trimming took off 5 bases at V and 6 bases at J, with 7 bases between the two ends. The CDR3 has 12 amino acids. CDR3 in amino acids: CASSRLAGELFF. The CDR3 DNA follows: TGTGCCAGTAGTCGTCTTGCCGGGGAGCTGTTTTTT.

This clonotype was seen repeatedly, ten times or more. The chain has TRBV7-9 and TRBJ1-1; no clear D gene. V gave up 11 bases and J gave up 3 bases, with 16 bases separating them. This CDR3 region has 13 residues. Germline CDR1 and CDR2: SEHNR and FQNEAQ (reference sequence). The DNA of the CDR3 is TGTGCCGGTCGACCACTCCTGGACACTGAAGCTTTCTTT. Translation gives CAGRPLLDTEAFF.

This clonotype was counted many times. The chain carries TRBV11-2 and TRBJ2-5; 8 nucleotides agree with TRBD2. V shed 10 bases and J 2 bases; nucleotides not matched to a gene: 15. From germline, CDR1 is SGHAT and CDR2 FQNNGV. The CDR3 has 16 residues. The DNA for the CDR3 is TGTGCCAACCGCATAGCCGGGCGGGGGGATCAAGAGACCCAGTACTTC. Translation gives CANRIAGRGDQETQYF.

This clonotype was found many times. J is TRBJ1-2 and V is TRBV20-1; perhaps TRBD1 as D (6 bases). The CDR3 is 11 amino acids. The V gene lost 3 bases and the J gene lost 10 bases, with 12 bases spanning the gap. From germline, CDR1 is DFQATT and CDR2 SNEGSKA (reference sequence). DNA of the CDR3: TGCAGTGCTAGCACAGGGCCATCCTACACCTTC. This codes for CSASTGPSYTF.

This chain links TRBV6-5 with TRBJ1-1, with D perhaps TRBD1 (6 bases). Trimming took off 3 bases at V and 5 bases at J, with 13 bases between the two ends. The CDR3 totals 14 residues. Germline V gene data show CDR1 as MNHEY and CDR2 as SVGAGI. The CDR3 sequence is CASSYEGVGTEAFF. The CDR3 DNA follows: TGTGCCAGCAGTTATGAGGGGGTGGGGACTGAAGCTTTCTTT.

This clonotype was seen ten or more times. The V and J genes are TRBV11-1 and TRBJ2-4; no definite D call. The CDR3 consists of 15 residues. Germline loops: CDR1 SGHAT, CDR2 FQDESV (reference sequence). Trimming pared 1 base from V and 6 bases from J, leaving 13 bases between. DNA of the CDR3: TGTGCCAGCAGCTTAGGATCGGCCAGTAGAAACATTCAGTACTTC. This encodes CASSLGSASRNIQYF. The full variable domain, rest sourced from reference TRBV11-1 and TRBJ2-4, is EAEVAQSPRYKITEKSQAVAFWCDPISGHATLYWYRQILGQGPELLVQFQDESVVDDSQLPKDRFSAERLKGVDSTLKIQPAELGDSAMYLCASSLGSASRNIQYFGAGTRLSVL.

This clonotype appeared a few times. This rearrangement joins TRBV28 to TRBJ1-2, with D uncertain. CDR1 is MDHEN and CDR2 is SYDVKM in the germline V gene. V was clipped by 2 bases and J by 8 bases, with 18 bases between them. This CDR3 is built from 15 residues. The CDR3 DNA reads TGTGCCAGCAGTTTAAATTGGACTTCTAAGTCAGGCTACACCTTC. It specifies CASSLNWTSKSGYTF.

The chain uses TRBV6-1 and TRBJ2-6; 7 bases are a match to TRBD1. Germline CDR1 reads MNHNS; CDR2 reads SASEGT. CDR3 size: 14 residues. The V segment lost 5 bases and the J segment 2 bases; nucleotides outside the gene matches: 0. The CDR3 loop reads CASSTGAGANVLTF. DNA of the CDR3: TGTGCCAGCAGTACAGGGGCTGGGGCCAACGTCCTGACTTTC.

This clonotype was seen repeatedly, ten times or more. The V gene is TRBV6-6, the J gene TRBJ2-2; the D gene is possibly TRBD2 (6 bases). The germline CDR1 and CDR2 sequences are MNHNY and SVGAGI (reference sequence). With 2 bases removed from V and 4 bases from J, the gap between germline ends came to 11 bases. The CDR3 is made up of 15 amino acids. CDR3 sequence reads: CASSYTGTGTGELFF. As DNA, the CDR3 is TGTGCCAGCAGTTACACCGGGACTGGCACCGGGGAGCTGTTTTTT.

This clonotype was picked up many times. The genes are TRBV27 and TRBJ2-5; no reliable D call. With 2 bases removed from V and 4 bases from J, the gap between germline ends came to 5 bases. The CDR3 sequence is 12 residues long. In germline, CDR1 is MNHEY, CDR2 SMNVEV (reference sequence). CDR3 protein: CASSLDGETQYF. The CDR3 DNA sequence: TGTGCCAGCAGTTTAGATGGAGAGACCCAGTACTTC.

This clonotype showed up just a few times. The chain has TRBV6-2 or TRBV6-3 and TRBJ2-1, with D unresolved. In germline, CDR1 is MNHEY, CDR2 SVGEGT. Trimming took 8 bases from V and 14 from J, leaving 22 bases between them. CDR3 length: 13 amino acids. In DNA, the CDR3 is TGTGCCAGCGGTGACTTCGACGGTCTGGGGAAGTTCTTC. It translates to CASGDFDGLGKFF.

This clonotype was found a few times. The chain is built from TRBV14 and TRBJ2-7, with 7 nucleotides matching TRBD1. There are 15 residues in the CDR3. In germline, CDR1 is SGHDN, CDR2 FVKESK. The V segment lost 5 bases and the J segment 4 bases; nucleotides outside the gene matches: 11. Written as DNA, the CDR3 is TGTGCCAGCAGCACCTACAGGGGTCCTTCTTACGAGCAGTACTTC. This translates into CASSTYRGPSYEQYF.

This clonotype was observed many times. The chain employs TRBV5-1 and TRBJ2-7; weak D call: TRBD1 (5 bases). The CDR3 is 14 residues long. Germline V gene lookup returns CDR1 SGHRS and CDR2 YFSETQ. Trimming took 0 bases from V and 7 from J, leaving 14 bases between them. CDR3: CASSLDRNLREQYF. The CDR3 nucleotides are TGCGCCAGCAGCTTGGACAGGAATCTACGGGAGCAGTACTTC.